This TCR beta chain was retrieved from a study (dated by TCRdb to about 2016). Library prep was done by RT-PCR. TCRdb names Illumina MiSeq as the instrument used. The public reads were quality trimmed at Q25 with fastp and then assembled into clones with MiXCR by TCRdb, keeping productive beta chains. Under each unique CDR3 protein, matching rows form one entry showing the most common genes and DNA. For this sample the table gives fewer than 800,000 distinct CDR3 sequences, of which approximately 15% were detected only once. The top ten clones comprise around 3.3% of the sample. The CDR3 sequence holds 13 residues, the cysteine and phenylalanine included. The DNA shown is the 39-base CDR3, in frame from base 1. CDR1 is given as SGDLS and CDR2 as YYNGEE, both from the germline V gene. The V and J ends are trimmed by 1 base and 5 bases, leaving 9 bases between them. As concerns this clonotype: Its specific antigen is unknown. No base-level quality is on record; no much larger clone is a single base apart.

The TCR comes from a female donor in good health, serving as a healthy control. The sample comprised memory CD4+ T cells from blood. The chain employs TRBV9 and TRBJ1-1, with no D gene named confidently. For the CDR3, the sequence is CASSVLGGTEAFF. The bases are TGTGCCAGCAGCGTATTGGGAGGTACTGAAGCTTTCTTT.